This T cell receptor beta chain was sequenced in a study of Ad26.COV2.S vaccination and SARS-CoV-2 variants. About the research overall: Donor was one of the participants in the Ad26.COV2.S arm of the COV1001 trial. The vaccine Ad26.COV2.S was put into the muscle once, or twice with 56 days between. Study conclusions and caveats: Participants given vaccine showed non-spike TCR breadth similar to that of placebo recipients.

A word on this clone: Antigen specificity is unknown.

Treatment denoted: some 19 received Ad26.COV2.S at low or high dose, single or two shots; 5 received placebo; per-sample allocation not given. Collection of the samples took place on day 63 after the first injection of vaccine or placebo. Wuhan-strain SARS-CoV-2 spike was expressed by the Ad26 vector that made up the vaccine. CDR1 and CDR2 from the germline V gene are KGHDR and SFDVKD. The CDR3 spans 18 residues. The J segment lost 1 base and the V segment lost 4 bases, leaving 11 bases of the junction unmatched. This table comes from immunoSEQ multiplex PCR, and its TCRdb copy is limited to in-frame clones, with some not included. The sample yields 400,000 to 450,000 clones, about 90% seen once.

V and J are TRBV24-1 and TRBJ2-3; TRBD2 matches 9 bases. The specimen comprised peripheral blood, sampled in a trial of Ad26.COV2.S vaccine versus placebo. This receptor was identified in a person between 18 and 59 years old who received the Ad26.COV2.S COVID-19 vaccine or a placebo. The CDR3 DNA reads as TGTGCCACCAGTGACCGACAGGGTTCTAGCGGGGGCACAGATACGCAGTATTTT. This gives the protein CATSDRQGSSGGTDTQYF.